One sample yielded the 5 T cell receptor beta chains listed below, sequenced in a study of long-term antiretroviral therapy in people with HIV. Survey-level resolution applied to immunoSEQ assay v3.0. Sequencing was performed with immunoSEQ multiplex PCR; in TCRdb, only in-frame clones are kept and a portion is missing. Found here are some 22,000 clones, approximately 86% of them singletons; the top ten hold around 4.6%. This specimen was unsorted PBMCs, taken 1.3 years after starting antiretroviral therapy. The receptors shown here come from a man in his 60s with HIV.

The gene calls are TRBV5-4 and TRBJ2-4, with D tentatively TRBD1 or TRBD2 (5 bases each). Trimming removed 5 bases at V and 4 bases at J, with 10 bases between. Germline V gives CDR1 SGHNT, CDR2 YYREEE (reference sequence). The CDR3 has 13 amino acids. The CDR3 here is CASSGDGKNIQYF. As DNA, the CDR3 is TGTGCCAGCAGTGGGGACGGAAAAAACATTCAGTACTTC.

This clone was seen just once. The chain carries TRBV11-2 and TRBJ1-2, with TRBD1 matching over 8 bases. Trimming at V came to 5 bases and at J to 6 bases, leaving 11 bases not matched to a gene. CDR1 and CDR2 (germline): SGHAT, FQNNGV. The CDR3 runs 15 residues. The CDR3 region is CASSPRPQGANGYTF. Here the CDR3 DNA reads TGTGCCAGCAGCCCTCGACCCCAGGGGGCTAATGGCTACACCTTC.

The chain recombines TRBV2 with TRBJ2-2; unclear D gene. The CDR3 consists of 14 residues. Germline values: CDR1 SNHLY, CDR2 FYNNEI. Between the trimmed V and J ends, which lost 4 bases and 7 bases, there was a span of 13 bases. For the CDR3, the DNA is TGTGCCAGCAGTGCCGACGCGCTAATCGGGGAGCTGTTTTTT. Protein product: CASSADALIGELFF.

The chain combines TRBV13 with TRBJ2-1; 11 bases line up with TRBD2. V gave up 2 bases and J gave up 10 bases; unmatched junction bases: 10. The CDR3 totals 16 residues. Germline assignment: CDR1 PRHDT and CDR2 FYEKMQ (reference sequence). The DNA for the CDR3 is TGTGCCAGCAGCTTACCCCCTCGACTAGCGGGGCCAGAGCAGTTCTTC. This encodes CASSLPPRLAGPEQFF.

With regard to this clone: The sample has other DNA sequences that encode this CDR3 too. The CDR3 sequence is CASSLAPSQVPYYGYTF. CDR3 in DNA: TGTGCCAGCAGCTTGGCCCCATCACAGGTGCCATACTATGGCTACACCTTC. The V call is TRBV13, the J call TRBJ1-2; D might be TRBD1 (5 bases). The CDR3 spans 17 residues. Germline V gene lookup returns CDR1 PRHDT and CDR2 FYEKMQ (reference sequence). Between the trimmed V and J ends, which lost 3 bases and 3 bases, there was a span of 20 bases. Complete variable domain (other parts from reference TRBV13 and TRBJ1-2): AAGVIQSPRHLIKEKRETATLKCYPIPRHDTVYWYQQGPGQDPQFLISFYEKMQSDKGSIPDRFSAQQFSDYHSELNMSSLELGDSALYFCASSLAPSQVPYYGYTFGSGTRLTVV.